This T cell receptor beta chain originates from a study of immune cell composition in non-small cell lung cancer. Turning to the study itself: Tumours were mainly lung adenocarcinoma or squamous cell carcinoma.

The V end lost 6 bases, the J end lost 2 bases, and 3 bases lay between the germline ends. The CDR3 spans 11 residues. CDR1 and CDR2 from the germline V gene are SGHVS and FNYEAQ. Sequencing was performed with immunoSEQ multiplex PCR; in TCRdb, only in-frame clones are kept and a portion is missing. The table includes under 20,000 clones, 70% to 85% detected once. Normal lung was taken at the farthest possible site, at least 3 cm from tumour. The same specimen was also included in a second study, on CD4 T cells in lung cancer. From that second work: Blood T cells were screened for responses to candidate mutation neoepitopes. Most patients were former smokers with adenocarcinoma or squamous histology.

Sequencing used non-adjacent lung tissue. This receptor was taken from a human donor with non-small cell lung cancer. The J gene is TRBJ2-3, the V gene TRBV7-6; D unclear. The CDR3 loop reads CASRLTDTQYF. CDR3 nucleotides: TGTGCCAGCAGGCTCACAGATACGCAGTATTTT.